This T cell receptor beta chain was retrieved from a study of T cells in Graves' hyperthyroidism and ophthalmopathy. Regions amplified from RNA transcripts were the TCR beta CDR3 regions. The HTBI primer set was used in a first-round RT-PCR of the TCR CDR3. TCRdb redid the calling of the multiplex PCR reads with MiXCR, one entry per CDR3 protein. The sample includes over 300,000 distinct CDR3 sequences, approximately 13% of them seen just once. This clonotype was seen more than once but under ten times. Patients with uncontrolled infections, other autoimmune diseases, pregnancy or lactation were excluded. Each diagnosis was grounded in clinical symptoms, serum thyroxine and TRAb, thyroid ultrasound, and orbital computed tomography. The germline CDR1 and CDR2 sequences are SGHVS and FQNEAQ. The CDR3 is 15 residues long. Trimming stripped 3 bases from V and 7 bases from J, with 13 bases between.

The source is a woman aged 40 to 50 with Graves' ophthalmopathy. Material: blood. The chain joins TRBV7-8 to TRBJ1-6; TRBD1 is a possible D gene (5 bases). CDR3 sequence: CASSFRETKNSPLHF. Written as DNA, the CDR3 is TGTGCCAGCAGCTTCAGGGAAACAAAAAATTCACCCCTCCACTTT. The variable domain in full, completed from reference TRBV7-8 and TRBJ1-6, reads GAGVSQSPRYKVAKRGQDVALRCDPISGHVSLFWYQQALGQGPEFLTYFQNEAQLDKSGLPSDRFFAERPEGSVSTLKIQRTQQEDSAVYLCASSFRETKNSPLHFGNGTRLTVT.